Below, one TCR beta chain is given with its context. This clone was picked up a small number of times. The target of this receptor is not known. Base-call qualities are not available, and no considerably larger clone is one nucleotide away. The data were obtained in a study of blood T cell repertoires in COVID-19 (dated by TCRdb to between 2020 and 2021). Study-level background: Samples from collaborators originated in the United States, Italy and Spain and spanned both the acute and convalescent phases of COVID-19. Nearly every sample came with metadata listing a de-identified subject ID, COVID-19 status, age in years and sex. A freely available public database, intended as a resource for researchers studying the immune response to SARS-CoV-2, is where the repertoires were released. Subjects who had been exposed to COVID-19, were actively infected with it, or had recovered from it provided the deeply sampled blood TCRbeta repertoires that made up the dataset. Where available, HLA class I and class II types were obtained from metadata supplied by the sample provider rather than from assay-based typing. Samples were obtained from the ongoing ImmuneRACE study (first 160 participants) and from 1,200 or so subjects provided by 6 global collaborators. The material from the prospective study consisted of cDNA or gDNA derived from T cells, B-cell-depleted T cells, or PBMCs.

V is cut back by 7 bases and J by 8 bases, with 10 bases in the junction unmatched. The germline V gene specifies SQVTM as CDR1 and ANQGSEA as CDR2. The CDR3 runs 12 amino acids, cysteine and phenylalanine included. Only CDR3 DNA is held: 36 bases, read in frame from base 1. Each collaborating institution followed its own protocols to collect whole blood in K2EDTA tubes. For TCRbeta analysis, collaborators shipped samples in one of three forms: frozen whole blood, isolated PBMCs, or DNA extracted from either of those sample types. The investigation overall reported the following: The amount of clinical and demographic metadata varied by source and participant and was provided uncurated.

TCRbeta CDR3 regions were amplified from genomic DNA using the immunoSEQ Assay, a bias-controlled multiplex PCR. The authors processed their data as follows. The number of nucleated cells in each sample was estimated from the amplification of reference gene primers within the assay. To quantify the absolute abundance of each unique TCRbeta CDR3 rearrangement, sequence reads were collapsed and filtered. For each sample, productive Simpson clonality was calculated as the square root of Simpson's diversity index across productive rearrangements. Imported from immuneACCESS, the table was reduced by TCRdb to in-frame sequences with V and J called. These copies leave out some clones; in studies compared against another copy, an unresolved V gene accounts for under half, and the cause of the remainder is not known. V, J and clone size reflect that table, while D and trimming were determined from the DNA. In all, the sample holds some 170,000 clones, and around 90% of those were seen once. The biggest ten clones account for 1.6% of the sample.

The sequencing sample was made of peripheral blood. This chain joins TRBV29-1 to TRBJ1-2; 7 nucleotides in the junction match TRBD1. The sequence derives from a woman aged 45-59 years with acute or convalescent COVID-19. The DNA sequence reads TGCAGCGGATTCCAAGGGGGCAAGGGCTACACCTTC. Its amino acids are CSGFQGGKGYTF.